This T cell receptor (beta chain) was observed in a study of blood T cell repertoires in COVID-19. CDR1 and CDR2 from the germline V gene are MDHEN and SYDVKM. The CDR3 is 13 residues long. With 5 bases clipped from V and 2 bases from J, the junction kept 1 base outside the gene matches. Generated by immunoSEQ multiplex PCR, the TCRdb table keeps only in-frame clones and is missing some. Seen here are approximately 250,000 clones, 65% to 90% observed once, and the top ten hold 7.4%. The origin of this receptor is a woman between 50 and 59 years old with acute or convalescent COVID-19. This sequence joins TRBV28 and TRBJ2-7; TRBD1 agrees at 9 bases. The specimen sequenced was peripheral blood. The DNA of the CDR3 is TGTGCCAGCAGTCGGACAGGGGCCTACGAGCAGTACTTC. This gives the protein CASSRTGAYEQYF.